This TCR beta chain was sequenced for a study of OX40 agonist ivuxolimab in advanced cancers. Study in general: Antecedent anti-PD-1, anti-PD-L1 or anti-CTLA-4 therapy was permissible, with roughly 36% having received some.

V shed 5 bases and J shed 2 bases, with 13 bases lying between them. This CDR3 comprises 15 residues. The germline V gene has CDR1 MDHEN and CDR2 SYDVKM. Sequenced by immunoSEQ multiplex PCR; TCRdb stores in-frame clones only, minus some. The sample contains under 150,000 clones, about nine tenths of which appear only once. The chain joins TRBV28 to TRBJ2-1, with D maybe TRBD2 (6 bases). The sequences come from CD4+ or CD8+ T cells sorted from blood, collected in a trial of the OX40 agonist ivuxolimab. The TCR was taken from an adult with an advanced solid tumor such as melanoma, head and neck, liver or kidney cancer. CDR3 region: CASSLSGTAYNEQFF. The CDR3 DNA reads TGTGCCAGCAGTCTATCCGGGACTGCCTACAATGAGCAGTTCTTC.